The next 9 T cell receptor beta chains were all read from a single sample in a study of blood T cell repertoires in COVID-19. Sequencing was performed with immunoSEQ multiplex PCR; in TCRdb, only in-frame clones are kept and a portion is missing. The sample holds about 150,000 clones, over 80% seen once. The sample taken for sequencing was PBMCs or T cells enriched from blood (not recorded which). Source of these receptors: a man in his sixties or seventies who had been exposed to COVID-19.

The chain couples TRBV25-1 to TRBJ2-3, with 8 bases fitting TRBD1. This CDR3 is 15 amino acids long. The ends lost 3 bases at V and 2 bases at J; junction bases unmatched: 4. Per germline, CDR1 MGHDK and CDR2 SYGVNS. The CDR3 bases are TGTGCCAGCAGTGACCACAGGGGGGACACAGATACGCAGTATTTT. It encodes CASSDHRGDTDTQYF.

The chain recombines TRBV24-1 with TRBJ2-2; 7 bases fit TRBD1. Germline trimming cut 4 bases from V and 4 bases from J; bases unmatched to any gene: 11. The CDR3 runs 17 residues. Germline CDR1 reads KGHDR; CDR2 reads SFDVKD. This chain's CDR3 is CATSDNPGQVLTGELFF. CDR3 in DNA: TGTGCCACCAGTGACAATCCTGGACAGGTCCTCACCGGGGAGCTGTTTTTT.

The genes are TRBV18 and TRBJ2-1; maybe TRBD2 (6 bases). The germline V and J ends were trimmed by 3 bases and 0 bases, with 6 bases remaining between them. Germline loops: CDR1 KGHSH, CDR2 LQKENI. The CDR3 spans 14 residues. CDR3 amino acids: CASSPGLSYNEQFF. The CDR3, as DNA: TGTGCCAGCTCACCGGGACTCTCCTACAATGAGCAGTTCTTC.

The V call is TRBV5-6, the J call TRBJ1-1; 7 nucleotides align to TRBD1. V shed 0 bases and J 4 bases; nucleotides not matched to a gene: 15. There are 18 residues in the CDR3. Germline CDR1 is SGHDT and CDR2 is YYEEEE. The CDR3 sequence is CASSLARGQRPLGTEAFF. DNA of the CDR3: TGTGCCAGCAGCTTGGCCCGGGGACAGAGACCTTTGGGCACTGAAGCTTTCTTT. Full variable domain (outside the CDR3, taken from reference TRBV5-6 and TRBJ1-1): DAGVTQSPTHLIKTRGQQVTLRCSPKSGHDTVSWYQQALGQGPQFIFQYYEEEERQRGNFPDRFSGHQFPNYSSELNVNALLLGDSALYLCASSLARGQRPLGTEAFFGQGTRLTVV.

The chain combines TRBV6-5 with TRBJ1-5; TRBD1 aligns across 7 bases. The CDR3 runs to 13 residues. Germline CDR1 reads MNHEY; CDR2 reads SVGAGI. V shed 6 bases, J shed 5 bases, and the junction held 4 bases outside the gene matches. CDR3 protein: CASRTGWDQPQHF. CDR3 coding DNA: TGTGCCAGCAGGACAGGGTGGGATCAGCCCCAGCATTTT.

V usage is TRBV19 and J usage is TRBJ2-6; 7 bases agree with TRBD1. The germline gives CDR1 LNHDA, CDR2 SQIVND (reference sequence). Unmatched junction bases numbered 14, after V lost 5 bases and J lost 4 bases. This CDR3 is 18 amino acids long. This CDR3 reads CASSLIRDSASGANVLTF. CDR3 bases: TGTGCCAGTAGTCTAATCCGGGACAGCGCATCGGGGGCCAACGTCCTGACTTTC.

This sequence joins TRBV7-7 and TRBJ1-1; D ambiguous. V gave up 5 bases and J gave up 0 bases, with 7 bases separating them. The CDR3 consists of 13 residues. In germline, CDR1 is SSHAT, CDR2 FNYEAQ (reference sequence). CDR3 protein: CASSGHMNTEAFF. As DNA, the CDR3 is TGTGCCAGCAGCGGTCACATGAACACTGAAGCTTTCTTT.

This sequence joins TRBV30 and TRBJ1-2; D is ambiguous. The CDR3 loop spans 11 amino acids. The V gene's germline CDR1 is GTSNPN and CDR2 SVGIG (reference sequence). V lost 5 bases, J lost 3 bases, and 7 bases lay in between. CDR3 residues: CAWLEHYGYTF. The DNA of the CDR3 is TGTGCCTGGTTAGAGCACTATGGCTACACCTTC.

J is TRBJ1-5 and V is TRBV12-3 or TRBV12-4, with TRBD1 matching over 8 bases. This CDR3 region has 13 residues. The junction had 0 bases not matched to a gene; V was cut back by 4 bases and J by 4 bases. CDR3 bases: TGTGCCAGCAGTTGGGACAGGAATCAGCCCCAGCATTTT. It translates to CASSWDRNQPQHF.